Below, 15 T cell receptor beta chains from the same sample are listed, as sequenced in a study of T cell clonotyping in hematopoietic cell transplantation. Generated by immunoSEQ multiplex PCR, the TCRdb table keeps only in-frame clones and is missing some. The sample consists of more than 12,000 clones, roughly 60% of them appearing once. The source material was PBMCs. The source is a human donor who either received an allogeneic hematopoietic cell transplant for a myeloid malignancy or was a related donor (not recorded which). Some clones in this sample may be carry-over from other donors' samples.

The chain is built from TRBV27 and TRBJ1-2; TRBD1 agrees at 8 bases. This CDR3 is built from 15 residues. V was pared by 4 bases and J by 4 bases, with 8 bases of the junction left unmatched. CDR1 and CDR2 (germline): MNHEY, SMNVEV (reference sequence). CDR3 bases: TGTGCCAGCAGTTCAGGACAGGGTTTGATCTATGGCTACACCTTC. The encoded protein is CASSSGQGLIYGYTF.

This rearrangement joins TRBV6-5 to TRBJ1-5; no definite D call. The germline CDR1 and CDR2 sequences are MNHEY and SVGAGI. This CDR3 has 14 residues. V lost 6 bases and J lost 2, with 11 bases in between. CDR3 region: CASRTGYGNQPQHF. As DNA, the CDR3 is TGTGCCAGCAGGACTGGGTACGGCAATCAGCCCCAGCATTTT.

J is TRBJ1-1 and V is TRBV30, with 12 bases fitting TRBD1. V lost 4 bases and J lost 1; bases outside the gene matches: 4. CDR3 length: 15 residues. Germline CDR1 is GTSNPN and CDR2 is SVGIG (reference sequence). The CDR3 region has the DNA TGTGCCTGGAATGGGACAGGGGGCGGGAACACTGAAGCTTTCTTT. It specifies CAWNGTGGGNTEAFF.

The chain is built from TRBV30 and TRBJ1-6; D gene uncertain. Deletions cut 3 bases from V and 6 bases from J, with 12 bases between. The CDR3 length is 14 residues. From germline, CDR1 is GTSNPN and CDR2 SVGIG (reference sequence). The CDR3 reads CAWRVSIVNSPLHF. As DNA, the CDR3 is TGTGCCTGGAGAGTCAGTATAGTTAATTCACCCCTCCACTTT. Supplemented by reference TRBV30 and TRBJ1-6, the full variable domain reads SQTIHQWPATLVQPVGSPLSLECTVEGTSNPNLYWYRQAAGRGLQLLFYSVGIGQISSEVPQNLSASRPQDRQFILSSKKLLLSDSGFYLCAWRVSIVNSPLHFGNGTRLTVT.

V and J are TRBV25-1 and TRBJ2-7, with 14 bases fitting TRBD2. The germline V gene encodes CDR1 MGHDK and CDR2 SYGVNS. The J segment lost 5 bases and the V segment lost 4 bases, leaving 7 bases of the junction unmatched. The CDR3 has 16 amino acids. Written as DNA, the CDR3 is TGTGCCAGCAGTGCTCCAGGGACTAGCGGGAGAAACGAGCAGTACTTC. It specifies CASSAPGTSGRNEQYF.

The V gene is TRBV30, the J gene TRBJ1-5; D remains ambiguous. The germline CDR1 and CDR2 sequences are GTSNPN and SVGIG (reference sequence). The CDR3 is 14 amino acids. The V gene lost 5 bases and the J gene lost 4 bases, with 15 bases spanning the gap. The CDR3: CAWQTGIENQPQHF. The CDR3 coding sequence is TGTGCCTGGCAGACCGGGATTGAAAATCAGCCCCAGCATTTT.

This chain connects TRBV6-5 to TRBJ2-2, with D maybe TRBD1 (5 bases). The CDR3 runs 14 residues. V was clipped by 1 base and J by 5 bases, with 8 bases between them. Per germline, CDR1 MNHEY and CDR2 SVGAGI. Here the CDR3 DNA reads TGTGCCAGCAGTTACTTAGGGGTAACCGGGGAGCTGTTTTTT. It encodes CASSYLGVTGELFF.

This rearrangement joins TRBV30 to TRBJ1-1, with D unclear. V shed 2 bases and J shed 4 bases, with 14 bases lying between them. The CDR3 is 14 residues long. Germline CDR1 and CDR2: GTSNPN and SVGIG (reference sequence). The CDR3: CAWSTRWGSTEAFF. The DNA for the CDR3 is TGTGCCTGGAGTACCCGCTGGGGAAGCACTGAAGCTTTCTTT.

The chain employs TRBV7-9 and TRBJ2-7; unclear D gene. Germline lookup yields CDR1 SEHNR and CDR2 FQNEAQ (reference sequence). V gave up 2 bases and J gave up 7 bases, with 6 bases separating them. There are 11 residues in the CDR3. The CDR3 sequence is CASSLYGEQYF. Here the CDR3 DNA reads TGTGCCAGCAGCTTATACGGGGAGCAGTACTTC.

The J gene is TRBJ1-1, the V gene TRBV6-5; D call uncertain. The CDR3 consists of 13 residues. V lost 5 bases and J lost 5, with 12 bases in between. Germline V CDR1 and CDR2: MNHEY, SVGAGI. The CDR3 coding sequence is TGTGCCAGCAGTGTGGGGTTGGGAACTGAAGCTTTCTTT. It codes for CASSVGLGTEAFF.

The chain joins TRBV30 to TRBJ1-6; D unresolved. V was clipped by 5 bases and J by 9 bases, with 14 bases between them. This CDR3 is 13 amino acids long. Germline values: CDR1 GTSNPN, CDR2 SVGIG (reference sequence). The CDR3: CAWVAVGSSPLHF. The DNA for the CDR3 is TGTGCCTGGGTAGCGGTGGGATCTTCACCCCTCCACTTT.

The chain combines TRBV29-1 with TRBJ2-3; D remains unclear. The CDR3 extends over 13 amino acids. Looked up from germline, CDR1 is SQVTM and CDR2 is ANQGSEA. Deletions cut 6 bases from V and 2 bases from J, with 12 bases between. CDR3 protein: CSVAHQNTDTQYF. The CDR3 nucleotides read TGCAGCGTCGCGCACCAGAACACAGATACGCAGTATTTT.

CDR3 amino acids: CASSFGQLSGANVLTF. CDR3 sequence (DNA): TGTGCCAGCAGTTTTGGACAGCTCTCTGGGGCCAACGTCCTGACTTTC. The chain combines TRBV28 with TRBJ2-6; a weak D match, TRBD1 (6 bases). CDR1 and CDR2 from the germline V gene are MDHEN and SYDVKM. Between the trimmed V and J ends, which lost 3 bases and 0 bases, there was a span of 9 bases. This CDR3 region has 16 residues.

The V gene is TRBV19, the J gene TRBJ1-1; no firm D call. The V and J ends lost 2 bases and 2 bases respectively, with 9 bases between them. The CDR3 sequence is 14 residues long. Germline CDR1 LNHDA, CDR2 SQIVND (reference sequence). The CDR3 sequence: CASSISSDNTEAFF. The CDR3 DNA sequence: TGTGCCAGTAGTATATCGTCCGATAACACTGAAGCTTTCTTT.

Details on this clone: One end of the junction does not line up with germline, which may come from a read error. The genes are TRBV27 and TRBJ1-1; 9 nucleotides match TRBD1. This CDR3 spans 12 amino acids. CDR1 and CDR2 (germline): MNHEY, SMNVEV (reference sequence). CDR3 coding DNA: TGTGCCAGCTGGAAACAGGGGGCCCCCTTAGGCTTT. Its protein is CASWKQGAPLGF.